This T cell receptor (beta chain) was captured in a study of shared clonotypes between healthy human individuals. Study-level results: Richness estimates generally favored naive over memory subsets. Large sequencing depth failed to make sorted-subset sequencing complete, rarefaction showed.

Selected positively for CCR7 and CD45RO-negative, naive CD8 cells excluded terminally differentiated effector memory CD45RA+ cells. Donors were healthy HIV-negative adults without recent acute infections or vaccinations. The CDR3 runs to 13 residues. Germline V gene data show CDR1 as SGHVS and CDR2 as FQNEAQ. V shed 1 base and J shed 10 bases, with 10 bases lying between them. As for this clone: Its antigen is unknown.

The repertoire was sequenced with immunoSEQ multiplex PCR; TCRdb's copy has only in-frame clones and lacks some. Of roughly 890,000 clones listed, 80% to 95% are singletons. The TCR sequence derives from a man in his thirties or forties in good health. The sample consisted of naive CD8+ T cells sorted from blood. The rearrangement joins TRBV7-8 to TRBJ1-4, with D unclear. In DNA, the CDR3 is TGTGCCAGCAGCTTAGGGAGGGAAGGAAAACTGTTTTTT. Translating gives CASSLGREGKLFF.